This T cell receptor beta chain was found in a study of shared clonotypes between healthy human individuals. The ends lost 0 bases at V and 2 bases at J; junction bases unmatched: 6. The CDR3 length is 16 residues. From germline, CDR1 is SGHRS and CDR2 YFSETQ. In the case of this clone: The target antigen is unknown.

Study outcomes and limitations: Generation probability values for non-shared clonotypes were lower than those for clonotypes shared by all four donors.

Samples underwent the assay at deep level. Using immunoSEQ multiplex PCR, the repertoire was profiled, and TCRdb retains in-frame clones only, with some absent. The table has about 990,000 clones, roughly 74% seen once. The material sequenced was memory CD4+ T cells from PBMCs. The subset is: CD45RA-negative fraction. The chain is built from TRBV5-1 and TRBJ2-7; 9 bases are a match to TRBD1. The sequence was collected from a man aged 18 to 29 in good health. Some clones in this sample may be carry-over from other donors' samples. For the CDR3, the DNA is TGCGCCAGCAGCTTGGTGGGACAGGGTATTACCTACGAGCAGTACTTC. It translates to CASSLVGQGITYEQYF.